This T cell receptor beta chain was identified during a study of cytomegalovirus exposure and HLA in healthy donors (dated by TCRdb to between 2016 and 2019). Regarding the study in general: According to an earlier analysis of a few hundred of the donors, about 170 million T cells yielded 90 million to 130 million unique TCR beta sequences and 250 to 350 Gb of sequence data. The study was designed to test whether signatures of past pathogen exposure could be identified by cataloging public T cell receptors. Rather than using new phenotypic data, the later analysis identified candidate immune exposures from TCR beta sequences and from how often those sequences occurred across donors. Because of strong linkage in the cohort, five DR-DQ haplotypes were treated as single units for association and clustering. HLA typing included class I and class II loci at four-digit resolution. Among roughly 370 genotyped donors of the cohort, an average of approximately 230,000 unique TCR beta nucleotide sequences were sequenced per donor, roughly 18% of them non-productive. To predict cytomegalovirus infection status, the study combined high-throughput TCR immunosequencing, statistical association of individual TCRs with disease status, and machine learning. The number of donors typed differed by locus, with about 629-640 for A, B, C, DRB1 and DQB1, roughly 550 for DQA1, 600 to 610 for DPA1, and approximately 470 for DPB1. Besides the first cohort of roughly 700 subjects, a separate validation cohort made up of roughly 120 different subjects was used. In an earlier analysis of 550 to 700 of the donors, high-throughput TCR beta sequencing was used to judge whether each TCR beta V gene segment behaved as functional or pseudogenic. The genetic ancestry cluster associated with self-reported Caucasian donors included 70% to 85% of the 398 genotyped donors. A later analysis re-analyzed previously published TCR beta repertoires from approximately 670 donors and added high-resolution HLA genotyping to study TCR occurrence patterns. Using immunosequencing, the study profiled T cell repertoires from about 650 subjects and related those repertoires to cytomegalovirus serostatus. All discovery cohort repertoires had been generated on a single sequencing platform. Donor age, sex, ethnicity and CMV serostatus were collected together with the repertoire data. An early release covering 550 to 650 HLA-typed donors comprised about 300 gigabases of sequencing data and around 86 million unique TCR sequences. A later genetic analysis used genome-wide SNP genotypes for about 65% of the roughly 700 donors, treating that subset as a discovery cohort.

In total, 600 or so healthy bone marrow donors made up the cohort. Cohort members were all nominally healthy when sampled, although unrecorded immune exposures were likely present. The donor was CMV seronegative and belonged to the group of 350 or so seronegative cohort members. A peripheral blood sample was collected from each donor, and TCR beta sequencing was performed on peripheral blood mononuclear cells. The Qiagen DNeasy Blood Extraction Kit was used to extract genomic DNA from the blood cell samples. Library construction relied on the immunoSEQ multiplex PCR assay. For the multiplex PCR, a mixture combining 60 forward primers for TCR Vbeta segments and 13 reverse primers for TCR Jbeta segments was used. The CDR3 region of rearranged TCR beta genes was amplified from genomic DNA with a multiplex PCR assay. The Illumina HiSeq System was used to sequence the amplified TCR beta libraries as 87-base-pair reads. The authors processed their data as follows. In a later analysis, tens of millions of unique TCR beta chains were counted across the roughly 610 repertoires, and around 10 million of these chains were shared by at least two donors. Raw reads were error-corrected and collapsed into unique sequences by a nearest-neighbor algorithm in which closely related sequences were merged to remove PCR and sequencing errors. V, D and J gene segments were assigned by aligning CDR3 sequences to IMGT reference sequences. Each retained sequence needed at least a six-nucleotide match to both a V gene segment and a J gene segment. A rearrangement counted as productive if the CDR3 had no stop codons and remained in frame with V and J, and every other rearrangement counted as non-productive. Following IMGT convention, CDR3 was defined as the stretch from the second conserved V-encoded cysteine up to the conserved J-encoded phenylalanine. The earlier analysis of some 580 of the donors excluded any sequence lacking an unambiguous match to a single V gene segment. An earlier analysis of roughly 590 of the donors called V segments functional above 56.7% productive rearrangements and segregating when the between-donor standard deviation exceeded 5%. To diagnose cytomegalovirus status from the catalog of TCR beta chain sequences, a statistical classification framework was built. In a later analysis, TCR nucleotide sequences were compared against IMGT/GENE-DB human TR gene sequences so that V and J genes could be assigned. The TCRdist pipeline was used in a later analysis to assign CDR3 sequences and most-parsimonious VDJ recombination scenarios. In a later analysis, each TCR beta chain was defined by its CDR3 amino acid sequence together with its V-gene family, and reads lacking a unique V-gene family were excluded. As a way to deal with suspected cross-contamination and a sequencing artifact, a later analysis dropped hundreds of nucleotide sequences that were highly shared and had low generation probability. For each public chain, a later analysis derived a clonal expansion index from normalized ranks of inferred template counts within each repertoire. Generation probabilities in a later analysis came from a VDJ recombination model fitted to out-of-frame rearrangements, and those results were checked against IGoR. Hypergeometric tests were used in a later analysis to score TCR-TCR, TCR-HLA and TCR-CMV co-occurrence, with a repertoire-size bias correction applied to the TCR pairs. To estimate false discovery rates, a later analysis permuted the HLA or CMV assignments 20 times. A later analysis grouped co-occurring TCRs with DBSCAN, adding TCRdist sequence similarity when clustering within HLA-allele-positive subsets. For co-occurrence clustering, repertoires with fewer than 30,000 or more than 120,000 public chains were excluded, along with a handful of repertoires with anomalous nucleotide sharing. Held by TCRdb, this immuneACCESS table contains in-frame sequences only and omits some clones. Under half of the omission traces to an unresolved V gene where checked; the cause of the rest is unknown. V and J calls and clone size are those listed in that table; D and trimming were worked out from the DNA. This sample lists 150,000 to 200,000 clones; over 70% were detected once. Around an eighth of the sample is taken by the ten largest.

Details on this clone: Its antigen is still unknown. No per-base quality is available; no much larger clone lies one base away.

The CDR3 goes from the cysteine to the phenylalanine over 15 residues. Of all the DNA, just the CDR3 is kept, 45 bases in frame from base 1. V and J are truncated by 5 bases and 2 bases respectively, leaving an intervening sequence of 15 bases. Per the germline V gene, KGHSH is the CDR1 and LQKENI is the CDR2. General findings and caveats noted by the study authors: Because counts were too low, about 15 rarely observed V segments, including chromosome 9 orphons, were left out of the earlier analysis of 587 of the donors. A later genetic analysis associated a missense DCLRE1C variant with V-gene and J-gene trimming of TCR beta chains, and an independent cohort replicated the association. A few of the identified cytomegalovirus-associated TCR beta chains were confirmed in vitro to be specific for cytomegalovirus antigens. In a later analysis, TCR association rates were found to vary across HLA loci, with the most associated TCRs seen for DRB1 alleles and the fewest for HLA-C alleles. At a false discovery rate of 0.05, a later analysis linked around 17,000 TCR beta sequences to specific HLA alleles. According to the authors, the approach could potentially be generalized to other disease states and immunological phenotypes. Cytomegalovirus status was reported to be diagnosed by the classifier with high specificity and sensitivity in both the original and validation cohorts. Some IMGT-functional V segments, including TRBV6-2 and TRBV6-3, could not be told apart with the 87-base-pair reads, so those segments were excluded. A later analysis found that most CMV-associated TCR beta chains appeared HLA-restricted, with HLA associations seemingly driven largely by CMV exposure. In a later analysis, several top co-occurrence clusters were reported to appear linked to parvovirus B19, influenza, CMV and Epstein-Barr virus. Strong co-occurrence of HLA alleles, especially DR and DQ, made assigning TCR associations to individual alleles difficult. A cluster of highly shared sequence variants was judged likely to represent a technical artifact of the sequencing pipeline. Most TCR sequences were observed very rarely across donors, whereas some public TCRs were present in many individuals. A later analysis found that HLA-associated TCR beta chains were more clonally expanded and had lower generation probabilities than equally common non-associated chains. The study gave a list of 150 to 200 TCR beta chains associated with cytomegalovirus. Only TCR beta chains were sequenced in this cohort, and the absence of alpha or paired-chain data limited detectable features. CMV serostatus was the only immune exposure information available for the cohort. HLA typing was unavailable for some donors at each locus, so association tests used only the typed subset. Correlated functional status among segregating V segments might reflect linkage disequilibrium, but an unknown experimental factor could not be ruled out. A further reported finding was that TCR beta sequences accurately predicted the HLA-A and HLA-B alleles for most subjects in the first cohort. The presence/absence analyses assumed that sequencing depth was roughly uniform across donors, and that assumption may not be true. In an earlier analysis of approximately 590 of the donors, most TCR beta V segments appeared in productive rearrangements about 87% or about 30% of the time, broadly matching IMGT annotations. Compared with the roughly 600-donor mean, donors in an Asian-associated ancestry cluster had fewer N-insertions in productive TCRs, according to a later genetic analysis.

The rearranged segments are TRBV18 and TRBJ2-5; TRBD1 is a weak D gene call, 6 bases matching. The sequenced material came from PBMCs. The TCR was taken from a woman aged 35 to 49 in good health and CMV-seronegative. CDR3 loop: CASSFRLGGQETQYF. Here is the DNA: TGTGCCAGCTCATTTCGTCTAGGGGGACAAGAGACCCAGTACTTC.